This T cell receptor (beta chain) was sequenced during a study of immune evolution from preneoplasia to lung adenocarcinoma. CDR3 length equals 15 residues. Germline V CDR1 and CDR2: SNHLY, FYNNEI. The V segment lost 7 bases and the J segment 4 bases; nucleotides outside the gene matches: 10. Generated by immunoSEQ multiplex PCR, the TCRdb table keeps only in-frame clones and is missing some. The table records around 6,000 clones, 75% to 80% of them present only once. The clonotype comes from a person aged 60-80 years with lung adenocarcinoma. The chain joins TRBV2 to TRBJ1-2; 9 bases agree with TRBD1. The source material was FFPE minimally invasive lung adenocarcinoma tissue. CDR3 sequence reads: CASKTGGLGGYGYTF. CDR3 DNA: TGTGCCAGCAAGACAGGGGGTTTAGGGGGCTATGGCTACACCTTC.